These 11 T cell receptor beta chains originate from one sample sequenced in a study of cytomegalovirus exposure and HLA in healthy donors. Use of 60 Vbeta and 13 Jbeta primers characterized the PCR. Method: immunoSEQ multiplex PCR; TCRdb's copy keeps in-frame clones and lacks some. Seen here are 150,000 to 200,000 clones, roughly 83% observed once, and the top ten hold 1.6%. Sequences were obtained from PBMCs. These receptors were taken from a woman between 50 and 59 years old in good health and CMV-seronegative.

The rearrangement joins TRBV9 to TRBJ1-1, with D possibly matching TRBD1 (5 bases). Per germline, CDR1 SGDLS and CDR2 YYNGEE. V was cut by 4 bases and J by 4 bases, with 14 bases left in between. CDR3 length equals 14 residues. The chain's CDR3 is CASSIGPGGTEAFF. As DNA, the CDR3 is TGTGCCAGCAGCATAGGCCCCGGGGGCACTGAAGCTTTCTTT. The complete variable domain, with remaining parts taken from reference TRBV9 and TRBJ1-1, reads DSGVTQTPKHLITATGQRVTLRCSPRSGDLSVYWYQQSLDQGLQFLIQYYNGEERAKGNILERFSAQQFPDLHSELNLSSLELGDSALYFCASSIGPGGTEAFFGQGTRLTVV.

V and J are TRBV6-6 and TRBJ2-7; 11 bases match TRBD2. CDR1 and CDR2 (germline): MNHNY, SVGAGI (reference sequence). CDR3 length: 15 amino acids. Unmatched junction bases numbered 8, after V lost 6 bases and J lost 4 bases. DNA for the CDR3: TGTGCCAGCAGAACGGGACTAGCGGCGGTATACGAGCAGTACTTC. Translation gives CASRTGLAAVYEQYF.

The V and J genes are TRBV10-3 and TRBJ1-1; TRBD1 matches 8 bases. This CDR3 is built from 18 residues. The V segment lost 11 bases and the J segment 0 bases; nucleotides outside the gene matches: 20. Germline V gene data show CDR1 as ENHRY and CDR2 as SYGVKD. In DNA, the CDR3 is TGTGCCTCAGAGGGGGGGCTTCGGACAGGGACTTTGAACACTGAAGCTTTCTTT. This gives the protein CASEGGLRTGTLNTEAFF.

V usage is TRBV7-2 and J usage is TRBJ2-1, with 9 bases matching TRBD2. V lost 2 bases and J lost 7; bases outside the gene matches: 12. In germline, CDR1 is SGHTA, CDR2 FQGNSA. This CDR3 region has 17 residues. The CDR3 spells CASSLPTFSGRKNEQFF. In DNA form, the CDR3 reads TGTGCCAGCAGCTTACCTACGTTTAGCGGGAGAAAAAATGAGCAGTTCTTC.

The chain joins TRBV7-9 to TRBJ1-2; maybe TRBD1 (5 bases). Trimming removed 6 bases at V and 0 bases at J, with 11 bases between. CDR3 size: 14 residues. The germline V gene encodes CDR1 SEHNR and CDR2 FQNEAQ (reference sequence). CDR3 DNA: TGTGCCAGCAGGATGGGGGGGGCTAACTATGGCTACACCTTC. This gives the protein CASRMGGANYGYTF.

The V gene is TRBV11-1, the J gene TRBJ1-2; D remains unclear. Between the trimmed V and J ends, which lost 5 bases and 4 bases, there was a span of 11 bases. From germline, CDR1 is SGHAT and CDR2 FQDESV (reference sequence). The CDR3 totals 13 residues. The DNA for the CDR3 is TGTGCCAGCAGCCAACGGGAGATCTATGGCTACACCTTC. As protein: CASSQREIYGYTF. Drawing the rest from reference TRBV11-1 and TRBJ1-2, the complete variable domain is EAEVAQSPRYKITEKSQAVAFWCDPISGHATLYWYRQILGQGPELLVQFQDESVVDDSQLPKDRFSAERLKGVDSTLKIQPAELGDSAMYLCASSQREIYGYTFGSGTRLTVV.

V usage is TRBV7-8 and J usage is TRBJ2-5; no firm D call. V lost 5 bases to trimming and J lost 7 bases, with 14 bases between them. CDR1 SGHVS and CDR2 FQNEAQ come from the germline V gene. The CDR3 extends over 13 amino acids. The CDR3 DNA reads as TGTGCCAGCAGCGACCCCGACTCCGGGACCCAGTACTTC. Protein: CASSDPDSGTQYF.

The rearrangement joins TRBV19 to TRBJ1-1; D unclear. This CDR3 region has 17 residues. Trimming removed 3 bases at V and 0 bases at J, with 17 bases between. The germline V gene has CDR1 LNHDA and CDR2 SQIVND (reference sequence). The CDR3 region is CASSIRRIAGLNTEAFF. The CDR3 coding sequence is TGTGCCAGTAGTATTAGAAGGATCGCGGGGTTGAACACTGAAGCTTTCTTT.

The gene calls are TRBV9 and TRBJ2-1; TRBD1 matches 10 bases. V lost 3 bases and J lost 6; bases outside the gene matches: 6. CDR1 SGDLS and CDR2 YYNGEE come from the germline V gene. This CDR3 spans 15 amino acids. Here the CDR3 DNA reads TGTGCCAGCAGCGCTAGACAGGGGGCCTCCAATGAGCAGTTCTTC. Its protein is CASSARQGASNEQFF.

This chain links TRBV11-2 with TRBJ2-7, with D possibly being TRBD1 (6 bases). V gave up 5 bases and J gave up 2 bases, with 16 bases separating them. CDR1 is SGHAT and CDR2 is FQNNGV in the germline V gene. The CDR3 runs to 15 residues. The CDR3, as DNA: TGTGCCAGCAGCCAATCAGGGGTTTCGGCCTACGAGCAGTACTTC. Protein sequence: CASSQSGVSAYEQYF.

This clone appeared once. For the CDR3, the DNA is TGCGCCAGCAGCTTGGCCCCGGGAGATGTCCAAGAGACCCAGTACTTC. It yields the protein CASSLAPGDVQETQYF. This rearrangement joins TRBV5-1 to TRBJ2-5, with D tentatively TRBD2 (6 bases). The ends were cut back, 0 bases at V and 1 base at J, with 13 bases in the middle. In germline, CDR1 is SGHRS, CDR2 YFSETQ. This CDR3 is 16 amino acids long.